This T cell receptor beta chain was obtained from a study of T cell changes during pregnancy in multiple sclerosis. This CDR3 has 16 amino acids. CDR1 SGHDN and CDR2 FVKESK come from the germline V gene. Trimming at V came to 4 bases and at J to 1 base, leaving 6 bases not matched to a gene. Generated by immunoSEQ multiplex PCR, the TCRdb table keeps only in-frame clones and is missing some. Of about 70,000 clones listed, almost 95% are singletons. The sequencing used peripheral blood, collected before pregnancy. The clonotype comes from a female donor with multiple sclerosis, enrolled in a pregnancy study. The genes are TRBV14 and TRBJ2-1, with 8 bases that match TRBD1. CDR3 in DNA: TGTGCCAGCAGCCGACCGGGACAGGAGTCCTACAATGAGCAGTTCTTC. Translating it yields CASSRPGQESYNEQFF.